A selection of T cell receptor beta chains follows, all from one sample in a study of immune evolution from preneoplasia to lung adenocarcinoma. The assay was immunoSEQ multiplex PCR, and TCRdb's table has in-frame clones only and misses some. The sample holds some 3,500 clones, about 78% seen once. Sequenced sample: FFPE minimally invasive lung adenocarcinoma tissue. The receptors shown here come from a person aged 55-80 years with lung adenocarcinoma. Each CDR3 is given with its conserved first and last residue. The D gene is left open where the match is weak. Clone size is shown for a subset of rows, as once, few, many or a class of expanded clone.

V	J	D	size	CDR3	DNA
TRBV2	TRBJ1-5	TRBD1	few	CASSLGTGGNQPQHF	TGTGCCAGCAGTTTGGGGACAGGGGGGAATCAGCCCCAGCATTTT
TRBV5-4	TRBJ2-3	NA	NA	CASSLPGGTDTQYF	TGTGCCAGCAGCCTTCCAGGGGGGACAGATACGCAGTATTTT
TRBV4-2	TRBJ2-7	TRBD2	NA	CASSQVFGTSGAYEQYF	TGTGCCAGCAGCCAAGTTTTTGGGACTAGCGGGGCCTACGAGCAGTACTTC
TRBV4-1	TRBJ2-1	NA	once	CASSQEDHQFF	TGCGCCAGCAGCCAAGAGGACCATCAGTTCTTC
TRBV5-4	TRBJ2-5	NA	NA	CASSSQDGKQETQYF	TGTGCCAGCAGCTCCCAGGACGGAAAGCAAGAGACCCAGTACTTC
TRBV6-1	TRBJ1-3	NA	NA	CASSEGTIYF	TGTGCCAGCAGTGAGGGCACCATATATTTT
TRBV5-4	TRBJ2-2	TRBD1	NA	CASSQGQATTGELFF	TGTGCCAGCAGCCAGGGACAGGCAACCACCGGGGAGCTGTTTTTT
TRBV6-5	TRBJ2-2	NA	NA	CASLSAVNTGELFF	TGTGCCAGCCTCTCAGCGGTAAACACCGGGGAGCTGTTTTTT
TRBV6-6	TRBJ2-1	TRBD2	few	CASSYGGAGVTDEQFF	TGTGCCAGCAGTTACGGTGGGGCGGGAGTGACGGATGAGCAGTTCTTC
TRBV30	TRBJ1-3	NA	NA	CAWKKGGNTIYF	TGTGCCTGGAAAAAAGGGGGAAACACCATATATTTT
TRBV6-5	TRBJ2-5	NA	NA	CASSYQTSYQETQYF	TGTGCCAGCAGTTACCAAACCTCCTACCAAGAGACCCAGTACTTC
TRBV2	TRBJ1-5	TRBD1	NA	CASSKRTGRDPRSGNQPQHF	TGTGCCAGCAGTAAACGGACAGGTCGAGACCCTAGGTCGGGCAATCAGCCCCAGCATTTT
TRBV11-3	TRBJ2-1	TRBD1	NA	CASSSGQGDEQFF	TGTGCCAGCAGCTCGGGACAGGGGGATGAGCAGTTCTTC
TRBV7-8	TRBJ2-1	NA	hyperexpanded	CASKEVNEQFF	TGTGCCAGCAAGGAGGTGAATGAGCAGTTCTTC
TRBV6-6	TRBJ2-1	TRBD2	NA	CASSGGRLSYNEQFF	TGTGCCAGCAGTGGCGGGAGGCTCTCCTACAATGAGCAGTTCTTC
TRBV6-6	TRBJ2-7	TRBD2	NA	CASSYTAGDEGEQYF	TGTGCCAGCAGTTACACAGCGGGAGACGAAGGCGAGCAGTACTTC
TRBV9	TRBJ2-7	NA	NA	CASSVGPPAWEQYF	TGTGCCAGCAGCGTAGGGCCCCCTGCCTGGGAGCAGTACTTC
TRBV5-4	TRBJ2-3	NA	NA	CATGEELSTDTQYF	TGTGCCACGGGAGAGGAGTTGAGCACAGATACGCAGTATTTT
TRBV29-1	TRBJ2-5	NA	once	CSADGGYQETQYF	TGCAGCGCTGACGGCGGGTACCAAGAGACCCAGTACTTC
TRBV27	TRBJ2-7	TRBD1	NA	CASSSRGQNYEQYF	TGTGCCAGCAGTTCCCGGGGACAGAACTACGAGCAGTACTTC
TRBV5-6	TRBJ2-1	TRBD2	NA	CASSLGLAAHNEQFF	TGTGCCAGCAGCTTGGGACTAGCGGCACATAATGAGCAGTTCTTC
TRBV19	TRBJ1-1	NA	NA	CASTLGPANTEAFF	TGTGCCAGTACCCTGGGACCGGCGAACACTGAAGCTTTCTTT
TRBV6-1	TRBJ2-2	TRBD1	NA	CASSEANGRGHTGELFF	TGTGCCAGCAGTGAAGCGAACGGCAGGGGGCACACCGGGGAGCTGTTTTTT
TRBV15	TRBJ1-4	NA	once	CATSTRFKLFF	TGTGCCACCAGCACCCGTTTTAAACTGTTTTTT
TRBV19	TRBJ2-2	NA	NA	CASSMVLGDTGELFF	TGTGCCAGTAGTATGGTACTGGGGGACACCGGGGAGCTGTTTTTT
TRBV19	TRBJ2-1	NA	few	CASWSPTGHTRGEFF	TGTGCCAGTTGGTCCCCAACGGGGCATACCCGTGGTGAGTTCTTC
TRBV15	TRBJ2-1	TRBD2	NA	CATSRNTGLASADEQFF	TGTGCCACCAGCAGAAATACGGGACTAGCCTCCGCCGATGAGCAGTTCTTC
TRBV9	TRBJ1-2	TRBD1	NA	CASSGPGTGVGYTF	TGTGCCAGCAGCGGTCCCGGGACAGGGGTAGGCTACACCTTC
TRBV7-6	TRBJ2-5	TRBD2	NA	CASSRGTSGSETQYF	TGTGCCAGCAGCCGGGGGACTAGCGGGTCAGAGACCCAGTACTTC
TRBV11-2	TRBJ2-5	NA	NA	CASSSQAPGTLGETQYF	TGTGCCAGCAGCTCCCAGGCACCCGGGACACTCGGAGAGACCCAGTACTTC
TRBV5-1	TRBJ2-1	TRBD2	NA	CASRFTGLVPYNEQFF	TGCGCCAGCAGGTTTACCGGACTAGTCCCCTACAATGAGCAGTTCTTC
TRBV19	TRBJ1-1	TRBD1	NA	CASSIPRQGARNTEAFF	TGTGCCAGTAGTATTCCCCGCCAGGGGGCGCGGAACACTGAAGCTTTCTTT
TRBV5-4	TRBJ1-1	NA	NA	CASSLGGGTSTEAFF	TGTGCCAGCAGCTTGGGGGGGGGAACGAGCACTGAAGCTTTCTTT
TRBV19	TRBJ2-5	NA	NA	CASSIGTHGQETQYF	TGTGCCAGTAGTATAGGGACCCACGGCCAAGAGACCCAGTACTTC
TRBV7-2	TRBJ2-3	NA	NA	CASSLGSGRVDTQYF	TGTGCCAGCAGCTTAGGTAGCGGACGCGTGGATACGCAGTATTTT
TRBV6-1	TRBJ1-6	TRBD1	NA	CASGNRGGNSPLHF	TGTGCCAGCGGTAACAGGGGGGGAAATTCACCCCTCCACTTT
TRBV6-5	TRBJ2-1	TRBD2	few	CASRPGRGSEQFF	TGTGCCAGCAGACCCGGGCGCGGGAGTGAGCAGTTCTTC
TRBV7-8	TRBJ2-2	TRBD2	few	CASSRLAGVNTGELFF	TGTGCCAGCAGCCGCCTAGCGGGAGTAAACACCGGGGAGCTGTTTTTT
TRBV7-3	TRBJ2-6	NA	few	CASSALIDVQSRANVLTF	TGTGCCAGCAGCGCCCTCATAGACGTACAAAGTCGGGCCAACGTCCTGACTTTC
TRBV6-1	TRBJ2-5	NA	NA	CASSRSTDLGETQYF	TGTGCCAGCAGTCGGTCCACTGACTTGGGGGAGACCCAGTACTTC
TRBV30	TRBJ2-1	TRBD2	NA	CAWTSGSFPFF	TGTGCCTGGACTAGCGGGAGCTTCCCGTTCTTC
TRBV7-8	TRBJ2-1	NA	few	CASSLGGGWRNSYNEQFF	TGTGCCAGCAGCTTAGGGGGAGGATGGAGGAACTCCTACAATGAGCAGTTCTTC
TRBV2	TRBJ2-3	TRBD2	NA	CASSVAGVTDTQYF	TGTGCCAGCAGCGTAGCGGGAGTAACAGATACGCAGTATTTT
TRBV25-1	TRBJ2-7	NA	NA	CASSEFVEQYF	TGTGCCAGCAGTGAATTCGTGGAGCAGTACTTC
TRBV19	TRBJ1-3	NA	NA	CASTLTNRNTIYF	TGTGCCAGTACCCTGACCAACCGAAACACCATATATTTT
TRBV12-5	TRBJ2-1	NA	few	CASGWGAGANEQFF	TGTGCTAGTGGATGGGGGGCTGGGGCCAATGAGCAGTTCTTC
TRBV6-1	TRBJ2-7	TRBD2	NA	CASSEGTSSYEQYF	TGTGCCAGCAGTGAAGGGACTAGCTCCTACGAGCAGTACTTC
TRBV20-1	TRBJ2-1	NA	few	CSATTPRGQFF	TGCAGTGCTACAACACCCCGGGGGCAGTTCTTC
TRBV19	TRBJ2-6	NA	once	CASSIAGGSGANVLTF	TGTGCCAGTAGTATAGCGGGCGGCTCTGGGGCCAACGTCCTGACTTTC
TRBV5-1	TRBJ2-7	NA	NA	CASSLGPLRDEQYF	TGCGCCAGCAGCTTGGGTCCCTTACGGGACGAGCAGTACTTC
TRBV4-2	TRBJ1-2	NA	NA	CASSQDLLRGGNYGYTF	TGTGCCAGCAGCCAAGATTTGCTTAGGGGTGGCAACTATGGCTACACCTTC
TRBV7-9	TRBJ2-3	TRBD2	NA	CASSRPGTSGFLVADTQYF	TGTGCCAGCAGCCGTCCCGGGACTAGCGGTTTCCTAGTGGCAGATACGCAGTATTTT
TRBV6-5	TRBJ2-1	NA	NA	CASSYTGRNEQFF	TGTGCCAGCAGTTACACGGGGAGGAATGAGCAGTTCTTC
TRBV19	TRBJ2-1	NA	NA	CASNHAPSSYNEQFF	TGTGCCAGTAACCACGCACCAAGCTCCTACAATGAGCAGTTCTTC
TRBV7-2	TRBJ2-1	TRBD2	once	CASSLGTSGRALNEQFF	TGTGCCAGCAGCTTAGGGACTAGCGGGAGGGCCCTCAATGAGCAGTTCTTC